These 9 T cell receptor beta chains came from one sample sequenced in a study of regulatory T cells in long-lasting Graves disease. Construction of the TCR beta libraries employed iRepertoire HTBI primers in conjunction with Arm-PCR of CDR3 regions. TCRdb processed the multiplex PCR reads anew with MiXCR; each CDR3 protein has one entry. The profile shows over 650,000 distinct CDR3 sequences, 25% to 35% of them singletons. Described time point: persistent/refractory GD, antithyroid drugs over 5 years with positive TRAb. From RNA extracted from PBMCs, the TCR library was made. Sample: peripheral blood mononuclear cells (PBMCs), taken when the disease was refractory, from a patient treated with antithyroid drugs. Receptors originate from a female donor with Graves disease.

V is TRBV15 and J is TRBJ1-5, with 7 bases fitting TRBD1. Germline-derived CDR1 and CDR2 are LNHNV and YYDKDF (reference sequence). Unmatched junction bases numbered 7, after V lost 8 bases and J lost 0 bases. The CDR3 totals 15 residues. The CDR3 loop is CATARGTVSNQPQHF. CDR3 sequence (DNA): TGTGCCACCGCCCGGGGGACAGTTAGCAATCAGCCCCAGCATTTT.

The J gene is TRBJ1-2, the V gene TRBV7-9, with D unclear. From germline, CDR1 is SEHNR and CDR2 FQNEAQ (reference sequence). Trimming took 5 bases from V and 0 from J, leaving 13 bases between them. The CDR3 length is 15 residues. The CDR3 region is CASSLTGNANYGYTF. CDR3 DNA: TGTGCCAGCAGCCTGACGGGGAATGCTAACTATGGCTACACCTTC.

This clonotype was picked up a small number of times. The rearrangement joins TRBV29-1 to TRBJ1-2, with unresolved D. The CDR3 consists of 12 residues. CDR1 and CDR2 from the germline V gene are SQVTM and ANQGSEA. The CDR3 region is CSASPDNYGYTF. The CDR3 DNA follows: TGCAGTGCCTCCCCTGATAACTATGGCTACACCTTC.

This clonotype showed up just a few times. This chain joins TRBV6-1 and TRBJ1-4; no firm D call. The germline V gene has CDR1 MNHNS and CDR2 SASEGT. CDR3 size: 16 residues. Trimming stripped 1 base from V and 8 bases from J, with 17 bases between. The DNA of the CDR3 is TGTGCCAGCAGTGAAGGCGGCCCCCGATCGGGAGAAAAACTGTTTTTT. It encodes CASSEGGPRSGEKLFF.

The rearrangement links TRBV20-1 to TRBJ2-6; D ambiguous. Trimming left V 1 base short and J 1 base short, with 5 bases between. This CDR3 has 14 residues. The germline CDR1 and CDR2 sequences are DFQATT and SNEGSKA (reference sequence). For the CDR3, the DNA is TGCAGTGCTAGAGGGTCTTCTGGGGCCAACGTCCTGACTTTC. Protein sequence: CSARGSSGANVLTF.

CDR3 amino acids: CASSPDRALSAQHF. The CDR3 DNA sequence: TGTGCCAGCAGTCCGGACAGGGCCCTGTCGGCCCAGCATTTT. V gene TRBV12-3 or TRBV12-4 combines with J gene TRBJ1-5; 8 nucleotides match TRBD1. V dropped 5 bases and J dropped 11; count of bases not matched to a gene: 11. The CDR3 sequence is 14 residues long.

The DNA of the CDR3 is TGTGCCAGCAGGCTTCCGGGGGTCCAAGAGACCCAGTACTTC. Protein sequence: CASRLPGVQETQYF. The rearrangement joins TRBV12-3 or TRBV12-4 to TRBJ2-5; D perhaps matches TRBD2 (6 bases). This CDR3 region has 14 residues. V was shortened by 6 bases and J by 1 base, with 12 bases between the two germline ends.

The chain uses TRBV28 and TRBJ1-2, with D hard to call. Germline V gene lookup returns CDR1 MDHEN and CDR2 SYDVKM. This CDR3 comprises 11 residues. V was clipped by 7 bases and J by 7 bases, with 10 bases between them. The DNA for the CDR3 is TGTGCCAGCACCTCTCGGGGTGGCTACACCTTC. It specifies CASTSRGGYTF.

This chain uses TRBV20-1 with TRBJ1-6, with unresolved D. CDR1 DFQATT and CDR2 SNEGSKA come from the germline V gene (reference sequence). This CDR3 has 12 amino acids. Trimming left V 3 bases short and J 7 bases short, with 7 bases between. The CDR3: CSARPENSPLHF. The CDR3 DNA sequence: TGCAGTGCTAGGCCGGAAAATTCACCCCTCCACTTT.